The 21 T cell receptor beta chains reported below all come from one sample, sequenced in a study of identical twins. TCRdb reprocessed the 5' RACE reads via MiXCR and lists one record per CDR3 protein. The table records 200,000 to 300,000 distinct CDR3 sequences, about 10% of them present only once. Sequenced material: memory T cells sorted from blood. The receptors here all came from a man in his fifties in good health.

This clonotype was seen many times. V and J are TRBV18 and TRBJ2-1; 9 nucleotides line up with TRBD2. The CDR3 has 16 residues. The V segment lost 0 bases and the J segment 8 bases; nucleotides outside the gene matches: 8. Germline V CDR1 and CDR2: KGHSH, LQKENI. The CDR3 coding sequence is TGTGCCAGCTCACCACCCCTAGCGGGAATTGAGGATGAGCAGTTCTTC. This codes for CASSPPLAGIEDEQFF.

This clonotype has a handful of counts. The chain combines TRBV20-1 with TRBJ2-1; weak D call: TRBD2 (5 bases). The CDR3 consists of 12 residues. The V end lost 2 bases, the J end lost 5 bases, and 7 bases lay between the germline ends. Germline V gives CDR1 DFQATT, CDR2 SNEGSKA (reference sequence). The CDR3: CSARPGNNEQFF. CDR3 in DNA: TGCAGTGCTAGACCGGGGAACAATGAGCAGTTCTTC.

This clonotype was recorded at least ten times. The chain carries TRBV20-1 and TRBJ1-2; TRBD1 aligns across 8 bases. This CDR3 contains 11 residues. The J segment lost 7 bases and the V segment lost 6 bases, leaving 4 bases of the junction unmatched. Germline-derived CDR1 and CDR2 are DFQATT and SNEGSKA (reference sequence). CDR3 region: CSADRGGGYTF. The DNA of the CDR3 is TGCAGTGCAGACAGGGGAGGTGGCTACACCTTC.

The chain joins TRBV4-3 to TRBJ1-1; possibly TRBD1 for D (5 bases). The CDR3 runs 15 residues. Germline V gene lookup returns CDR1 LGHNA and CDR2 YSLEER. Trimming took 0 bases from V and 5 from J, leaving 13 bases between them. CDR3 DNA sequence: TGCGCCAGCAGCCAAGATCGGTCCAGGGAAACTGAAGCTTTCTTT. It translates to CASSQDRSRETEAFF.

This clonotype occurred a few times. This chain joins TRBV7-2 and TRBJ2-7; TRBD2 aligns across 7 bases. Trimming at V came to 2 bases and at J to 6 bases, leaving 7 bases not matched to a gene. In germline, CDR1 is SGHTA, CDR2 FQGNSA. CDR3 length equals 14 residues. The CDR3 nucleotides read TGTGCCAGCAGCTTACGTGGGAGGGCCGGCGAGCAGTACTTC. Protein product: CASSLRGRAGEQYF.

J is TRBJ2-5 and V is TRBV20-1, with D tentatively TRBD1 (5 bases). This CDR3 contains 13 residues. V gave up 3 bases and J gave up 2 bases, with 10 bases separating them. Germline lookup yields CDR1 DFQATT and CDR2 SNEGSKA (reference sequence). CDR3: CSASLGVQETQYF. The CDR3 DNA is TGCAGTGCTAGCCTAGGGGTACAAGAGACCCAGTACTTC.

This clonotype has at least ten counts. The CDR3: CASSVTGAAFGGYTF. The CDR3 DNA sequence: TGTGCCAGCAGCGTGACAGGGGCCGCTTTTGGGGGCTACACCTTC. The rearrangement uses TRBV11-2 and TRBJ1-2; 8 nucleotides line up with TRBD1. After removal of 5 bases from V and 8 bases from J, the junction contained 13 bases not matched to a gene. The CDR3 runs to 15 residues. CDR1 is SGHAT, CDR2 FQNNGV, per germline.

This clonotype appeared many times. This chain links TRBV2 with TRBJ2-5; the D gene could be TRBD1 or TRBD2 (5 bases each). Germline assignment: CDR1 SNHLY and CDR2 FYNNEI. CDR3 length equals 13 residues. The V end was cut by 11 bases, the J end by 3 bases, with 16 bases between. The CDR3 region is CAESRDGEETQYF. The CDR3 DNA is TGTGCCGAAAGCCGGGACGGCGAAGAGACCCAGTACTTC. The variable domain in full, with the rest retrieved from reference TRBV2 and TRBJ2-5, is EPEVTQTPSHQVTQMGQEVILRCVPISNHLYFYWYRQILGQKVEFLVSFYNNEISEKSEIFDDQFSVERPDGSNFTLKIRSTKLEDSAMYFCAESRDGEETQYFGPGTRLLVL.

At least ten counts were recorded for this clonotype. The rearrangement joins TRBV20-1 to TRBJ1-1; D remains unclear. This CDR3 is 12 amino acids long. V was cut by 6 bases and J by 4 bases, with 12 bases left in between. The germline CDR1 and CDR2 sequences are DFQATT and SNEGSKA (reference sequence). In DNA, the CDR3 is TGCAGTGCCACGGTCGCGGGCACTGAAGCTTTCTTT. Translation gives CSATVAGTEAFF.

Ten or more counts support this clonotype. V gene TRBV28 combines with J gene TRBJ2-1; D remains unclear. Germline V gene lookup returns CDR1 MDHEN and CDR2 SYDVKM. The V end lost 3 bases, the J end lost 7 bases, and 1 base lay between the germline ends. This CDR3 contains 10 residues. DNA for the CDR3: TGTGCCAGCAGTTTTAATGAGCAGTTCTTC. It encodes CASSFNEQFF.

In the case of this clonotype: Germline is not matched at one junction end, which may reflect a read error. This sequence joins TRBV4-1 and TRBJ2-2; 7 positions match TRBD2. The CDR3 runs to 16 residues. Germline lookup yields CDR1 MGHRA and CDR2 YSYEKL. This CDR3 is CASSQDPGGNTAELFF. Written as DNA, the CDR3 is TGCGCCAGCAGCCAAGACCCGGGGGGAAACACCGCGGAGCTGTTTTTT.

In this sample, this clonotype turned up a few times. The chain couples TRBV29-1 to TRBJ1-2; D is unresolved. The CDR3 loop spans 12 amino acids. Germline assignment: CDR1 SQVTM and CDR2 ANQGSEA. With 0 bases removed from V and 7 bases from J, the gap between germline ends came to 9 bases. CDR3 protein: CSVEDKVGGYTF. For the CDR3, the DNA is TGCAGCGTTGAAGATAAAGTCGGTGGCTACACCTTC.

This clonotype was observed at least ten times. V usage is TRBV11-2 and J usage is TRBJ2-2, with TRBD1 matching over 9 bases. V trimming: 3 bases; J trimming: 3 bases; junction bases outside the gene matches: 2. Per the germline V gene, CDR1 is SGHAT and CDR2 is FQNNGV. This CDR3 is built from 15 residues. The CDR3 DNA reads TGTGCCAGCAGCTTCGGGACAGGGTACACCGGGGAGCTGTTTTTT. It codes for CASSFGTGYTGELFF.

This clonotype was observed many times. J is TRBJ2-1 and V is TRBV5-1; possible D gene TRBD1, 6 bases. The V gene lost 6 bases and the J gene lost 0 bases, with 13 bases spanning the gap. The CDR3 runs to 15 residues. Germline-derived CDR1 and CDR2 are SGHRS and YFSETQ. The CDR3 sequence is CASTDTGSSYNEQFF. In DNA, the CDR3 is TGCGCCAGCACCGATACAGGGAGCTCCTACAATGAGCAGTTCTTC.

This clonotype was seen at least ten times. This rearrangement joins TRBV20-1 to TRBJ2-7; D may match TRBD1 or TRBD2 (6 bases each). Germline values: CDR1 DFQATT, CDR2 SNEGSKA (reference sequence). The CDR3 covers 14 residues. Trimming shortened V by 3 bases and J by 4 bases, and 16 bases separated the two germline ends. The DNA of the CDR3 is TGCAGTGCTAGGCGGTCCCAGGGGAGGTACGAGCAGTACTTC. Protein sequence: CSARRSQGRYEQYF.

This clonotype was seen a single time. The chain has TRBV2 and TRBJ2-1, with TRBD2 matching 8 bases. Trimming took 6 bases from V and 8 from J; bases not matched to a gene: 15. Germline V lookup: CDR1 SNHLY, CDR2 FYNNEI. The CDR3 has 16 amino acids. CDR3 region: CASSYPSGSVGDEQFF. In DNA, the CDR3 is TGTGCCAGCAGCTACCCGAGCGGGAGCGTCGGGGATGAGCAGTTCTTC.

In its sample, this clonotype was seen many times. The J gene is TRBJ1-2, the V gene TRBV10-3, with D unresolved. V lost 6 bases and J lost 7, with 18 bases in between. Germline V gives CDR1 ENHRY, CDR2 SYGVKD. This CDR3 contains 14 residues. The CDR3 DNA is TGTGCCATCAGCGATAACCGAAACCCGTCTGGCTACACCTTC. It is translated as CAISDNRNPSGYTF.

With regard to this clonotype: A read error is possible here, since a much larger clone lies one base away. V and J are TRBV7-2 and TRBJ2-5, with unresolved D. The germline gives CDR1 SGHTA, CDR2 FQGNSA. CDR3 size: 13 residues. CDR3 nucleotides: TGTGCCAGCAGCCCAAGGACCCAAGGGACCCAGTACTTC. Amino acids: CASSPRTQGTQYF.

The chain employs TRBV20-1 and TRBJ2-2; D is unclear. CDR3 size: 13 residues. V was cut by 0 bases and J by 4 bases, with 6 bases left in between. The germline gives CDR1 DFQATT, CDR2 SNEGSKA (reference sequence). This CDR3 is CSARDATTGELFF. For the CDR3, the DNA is TGCAGTGCTAGAGATGCGACCACCGGGGAGCTGTTTTTT.

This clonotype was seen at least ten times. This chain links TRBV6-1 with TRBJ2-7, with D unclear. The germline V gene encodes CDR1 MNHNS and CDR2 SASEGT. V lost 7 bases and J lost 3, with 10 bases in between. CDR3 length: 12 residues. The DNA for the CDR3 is TGTGCCAGCACCCCCTTTGGCTACGAGCAGTACTTC. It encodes CASTPFGYEQYF.

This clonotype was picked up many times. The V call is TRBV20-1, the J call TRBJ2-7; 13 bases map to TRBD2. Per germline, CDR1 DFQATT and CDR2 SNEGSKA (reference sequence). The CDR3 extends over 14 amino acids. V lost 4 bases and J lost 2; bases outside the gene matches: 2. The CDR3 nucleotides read TGCAGTGCTACGGGACTAGCGGGAACCTACGAGCAGTACTTC. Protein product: CSATGLAGTYEQYF.